Presented here are 5 T cell receptor beta chains from one specimen sequenced in a study of long-term antiretroviral therapy in people with HIV. Samples were assayed with immunoSEQ v3.0 at survey level. Clones were sequenced by immunoSEQ multiplex PCR, and TCRdb holds only the in-frame ones, with some missing. The sample has about 39,000 clones, about 86% seen once. Here the sequenced sample was unsorted PBMCs, taken 1.2 years after starting antiretroviral therapy. All receptors derive from a woman aged 50 to 60 with HIV.

The chain recombines TRBV5-1 with TRBJ2-7; D remains unclear. The CDR3 spans 14 residues. Germline CDR1 is SGHRS and CDR2 is YFSETQ. The V and J ends lost 0 bases and 4 bases respectively, with 11 bases between them. CDR3 DNA: TGCGCCAGCAGCTTGGAGGGATACTTATACGAGCAGTACTTC. Translation: CASSLEGYLYEQYF.

The chain is built from TRBV27 and TRBJ2-1; D gene ambiguous. Germline loops: CDR1 MNHEY, CDR2 SMNVEV (reference sequence). This CDR3 has 15 residues. V gave up 3 bases and J gave up 5 bases, with 14 bases separating them. This CDR3 reads CASSFPSGPNNEQFF. CDR3 DNA: TGTGCCAGCAGTTTTCCCTCCGGACCCAACAATGAGCAGTTCTTC.

This clone was detected a few times. V and J are TRBV9 and TRBJ1-5; no firm D call. Trimming shortened V by 0 bases and J by 7 bases, and 8 bases separated the two germline ends. The CDR3 is 13 residues long. Germline lookup yields CDR1 SGDLS and CDR2 YYNGEE. The CDR3, as DNA: TGTGCCAGCAGCGTAGGAGAGTCCCAGCCCCAGCATTTT. Its protein product is CASSVGESQPQHF.

This clone came up a few times. The V gene is TRBV27, the J gene TRBJ1-5; TRBD1 might be the D (6 bases). Trimming pared 5 bases from V and 5 bases from J, leaving 13 bases between. The CDR3 length is 14 residues. Germline V lookup: CDR1 MNHEY, CDR2 SMNVEV (reference sequence). The CDR3 DNA follows: TGTGCCAGCAGTCAGATGGACAGATATCAGCCCCAGCATTTT. This gives the protein CASSQMDRYQPQHF.

The chain carries TRBV9 and TRBJ2-1, with TRBD2 matching 7 bases. Germline V gives CDR1 SGDLS, CDR2 YYNGEE. Trimming removed 0 bases from V and 1 base from J; junction bases left unmatched: 1. The CDR3 runs 15 residues. For the CDR3, the DNA is TGTGCCAGCAGCGTAGGCGGGGGTTCCTACAATGAGCAGTTCTTC. Its protein is CASSVGGGSYNEQFF.